The 19 T cell receptor beta chains below were found in one sample sequenced in a study of T cell responses to AZD1222 COVID-19 vaccine (dated by TCRdb to about 2021). Library preparation employed the immunoSEQ multiplex PCR assay. This immuneACCESS table, as held by TCRdb, lists in-frame sequences with V and J called but not all clones. Of the missing ones, under half trace to an unresolved V gene in checked studies; the others have no known cause. The sample data list about 130,000 clones, and more than 75% of these were observed just once. The ten largest clones represent about 4% of the sample. The sample's time point label, in plain terms: baseline before first vaccination. The material sequenced was peripheral blood, taken on day 0 of AZD1222 vaccination. Source of these receptors: an adult in good health.

The chain recombines TRBV30 with TRBJ1-6; TRBD1 might be the D (6 bases). This CDR3 comprises 14 residues. The germline CDR1 and CDR2 sequences are GTSNPN and SVGIG (reference sequence). Between the trimmed V and J ends, which lost 4 bases and 10 bases, there was a span of 17 bases. The CDR3 loop reads CAWTLRGTKSPLHF. Written as DNA, the CDR3 is TGTGCCTGGACCCTCAGGGGTACCAAGTCACCCCTCCACTTT.

The CDR3 spells CASSLTSGKTPNEQFF. The CDR3 coding sequence is TGTGCCAGCAGCTTAACGTCAGGGAAAACTCCAAATGAGCAGTTCTTC. The rearrangement uses TRBV7-3 and TRBJ2-1; maybe TRBD1 (5 bases). The CDR3 is made up of 16 amino acids. The germline V and J ends were trimmed by 0 bases and 7 bases, with 16 bases remaining between them. Looked up from germline, CDR1 is SGHTA and CDR2 is FQGTGA.

V is TRBV4-1 and J is TRBJ1-3, with 9 bases identical to TRBD1. Germline values: CDR1 MGHRA, CDR2 YSYEKL. This CDR3 comprises 18 residues. With 5 bases clipped from V and 0 bases from J, the junction kept 11 bases outside the gene matches. The CDR3 DNA is TGCGCCAGCAGCTTCCGGGACAGGGCTCTTTTCTCTGGAAACACCATATATTTT. This gives the protein CASSFRDRALFSGNTIYF.

The V gene is TRBV19, the J gene TRBJ1-6; D is uncertain. CDR3 length: 14 amino acids. Trimming removed 2 bases from V and 3 bases from J, with 5 bases in between. Looked up from germline, CDR1 is LNHDA and CDR2 is SQIVND (reference sequence). This CDR3 is CASSIRSYNSPLHF. The DNA of the CDR3 is TGTGCCAGTAGTATACGGAGCTATAATTCACCCCTCCACTTT.

The CDR3 DNA reads as TGTGCCAGCAGCCAAAGAGGCGGAGACACTGAAGCTTTCTTT. Translated, it gives CASSQRGGDTEAFF. The J gene is TRBJ1-1, the V gene TRBV3-1 (or the pseudogene TRBV3-2); D call uncertain. This CDR3 has 14 amino acids. The V end lost 2 bases, the J end lost 3 bases, and 10 bases lay between the germline ends. Germline V CDR1 and CDR2: LGHDT, YNNKEL (reference sequence).

The genes are TRBV5-1 and TRBJ1-1; TRBD1 is a possible D gene (5 bases). V gave up 4 bases and J gave up 7 bases, with 8 bases separating them. This CDR3 has 11 residues. The germline CDR1 and CDR2 sequences are SGHRS and YFSETQ. CDR3 in amino acids: CASSQGFEAFF. CDR3 bases: TGCGCCAGCAGCCAGGGATTTGAAGCTTTCTTT.

As DNA, the CDR3 is TGTGCCAGCAGCTTGGGGGTATCTCAGCCCCAGCATTTT. It encodes CASSLGVSQPQHF. The chain carries TRBV7-2 and TRBJ1-5, with a tentative D call TRBD1 (5 bases). V gave up 3 bases and J gave up 6 bases, with 9 bases separating them. The CDR3 length is 13 residues. From germline, CDR1 is SGHTA and CDR2 FQGNSA.

The rearrangement joins TRBV7-8 to TRBJ1-2; unclear D gene. Germline CDR1 reads SGHVS; CDR2 reads FQNEAQ. V lost 5 bases and J 6 bases, leaving 19 bases between the germline ends. The CDR3 has 15 residues. CDR3 in DNA: TGTGCCAGCAGCCGGGCGGGCGAACGGCGAGATGGCTACACCTTC. As protein: CASSRAGERRDGYTF.

The chain recombines TRBV3-1 (or the pseudogene TRBV3-2) with TRBJ2-1; D is possibly TRBD2 (7 bases). V lost 1 base to trimming and J lost 4 bases, with 11 bases between them. Germline V gene data show CDR1 as LGHDT and CDR2 as YNNKEL (reference sequence). CDR3 size: 15 residues. CDR3 nucleotides: TGTGCCAGCAGCCAAGTAGGGGGGGTATACAATGAGCAGTTCTTC. It is translated as CASSQVGGVYNEQFF.

This clone came up once. The chain links TRBV7-9 to TRBJ1-4; D is unclear. Germline CDR1 is SEHNR and CDR2 is FQNEAQ (reference sequence). The CDR3 length is 15 residues. V dropped 5 bases and J dropped 4 bases, with 14 bases sitting between them. The CDR3 region has the DNA TGTGCCAGCAGCAAAGGTTTCCAGCTTAATGAAAAACTGTTTTTT. Translated, it gives CASSKGFQLNEKLFF.

In its sample, this clone was seen once. This sequence joins TRBV13 and TRBJ1-1; D remains ambiguous. V lost 0 bases, J lost 5 bases, and 16 bases lay in between. CDR3 size: 16 residues. The germline gives CDR1 PRHDT, CDR2 FYEKMQ (reference sequence). CDR3 in amino acids: CASSLGDAGSGTEAFF. CDR3 bases: TGTGCCAGCAGCTTAGGCGACGCAGGCAGCGGGACTGAAGCTTTCTTT.

The chain employs TRBV29-1 and TRBJ1-3; D gene uncertain. The V gene's germline CDR1 is SQVTM and CDR2 ANQGSEA. There are 12 residues in the CDR3. V was shortened by 5 bases and J by 0 bases, with 5 bases between the two germline ends. The CDR3 DNA follows: TGCAGCGTTAGAATCTCTGGAAACACCATATATTTT. This sequence encodes CSVRISGNTIYF.

The chain uses TRBV7-2 and TRBJ1-1; D unresolved. Between the trimmed V and J ends, which lost 1 base and 5 bases, there was a span of 17 bases. Looked up from germline, CDR1 is SGHTA and CDR2 is FQGNSA. The CDR3 loop spans 16 amino acids. In DNA form, the CDR3 reads TGTGCCAGCAGCTTAGGTCGGACGAGGGATCATACTGAAGCTTTCTTT. Protein sequence: CASSLGRTRDHTEAFF.

The rearrangement joins TRBV6-5 to TRBJ1-3, with no clear D. V shed 7 bases and J shed 2 bases, with 3 bases lying between them. The CDR3 is 11 residues long. Germline V gives CDR1 MNHEY, CDR2 SVGAGI. The CDR3 is CASITGNTIYF. The CDR3 nucleotides read TGTGCCAGCATAACTGGAAACACCATATATTTT.

This chain joins TRBV3-1 (or the pseudogene TRBV3-2) and TRBJ1-5; the D is unclear. The V gene's germline CDR1 is LGHDT and CDR2 YNNKEL (reference sequence). This CDR3 has 14 amino acids. The V gene lost 3 bases and the J gene lost 4 bases, with 10 bases spanning the gap. As DNA, the CDR3 is TGTGCCAGCAGCCAGGCCTTATCTAATCAGCCCCAGCATTTT. Its translation: CASSQALSNQPQHF.

This clone was seen a single time. The genes are TRBV19 and TRBJ2-7; 9 bases align to TRBD1. The CDR3 runs to 14 residues. Germline assignment: CDR1 LNHDA and CDR2 SQIVND (reference sequence). V gave up 1 base and J gave up 7 bases; unmatched junction bases: 5. The CDR3 loop is CASSIAGQGGEQYF. CDR3 nucleotides: TGTGCCAGTAGTATAGCGGGACAGGGTGGGGAGCAGTACTTC.

The chain joins TRBV4-1 to TRBJ1-1; D not certain. Trimming left V 1 base short and J 1 base short, with 7 bases between. Germline lookup yields CDR1 MGHRA and CDR2 YSYEKL. There are 14 residues in the CDR3. The CDR3 DNA is TGCGCCAGCAGCCAAGGAGAACGGAACACTGAAGCTTTCTTT. Translation gives CASSQGERNTEAFF.

V is TRBV30 and J is TRBJ1-2, with D maybe TRBD1 (5 bases). Germline CDR1 reads GTSNPN; CDR2 reads SVGIG (reference sequence). CDR3 length: 15 amino acids. Trimming removed 8 bases at V and 2 bases at J, with 21 bases between. In DNA, the CDR3 is TGTGCCGGCAAGGGGAAGGGGCTAAACAACTATGGCTACACCTTC. Translating gives CAGKGKGLNNYGYTF.

The gene calls are TRBV5-6 and TRBJ1-1; 7 positions agree with TRBD1. Germline trimming cut 3 bases from V and 7 bases from J; bases unmatched to any gene: 3. The CDR3 is 12 amino acids. Germline V CDR1 and CDR2: SGHDT, YYEEEE. The CDR3 DNA reads as TGTGCCAGCAGCTGGGGGGACAGTGAAGCTTTCTTT. Protein: CASSWGDSEAFF. Filled out from reference TRBV5-6 and TRBJ1-1, the complete variable domain reads DAGVTQSPTHLIKTRGQQVTLRCSPKSGHDTVSWYQQALGQGPQFIFQYYEEEERQRGNFPDRFSGHQFPNYSSELNVNALLLGDSALYLCASSWGDSEAFFGQGTRLTVV.